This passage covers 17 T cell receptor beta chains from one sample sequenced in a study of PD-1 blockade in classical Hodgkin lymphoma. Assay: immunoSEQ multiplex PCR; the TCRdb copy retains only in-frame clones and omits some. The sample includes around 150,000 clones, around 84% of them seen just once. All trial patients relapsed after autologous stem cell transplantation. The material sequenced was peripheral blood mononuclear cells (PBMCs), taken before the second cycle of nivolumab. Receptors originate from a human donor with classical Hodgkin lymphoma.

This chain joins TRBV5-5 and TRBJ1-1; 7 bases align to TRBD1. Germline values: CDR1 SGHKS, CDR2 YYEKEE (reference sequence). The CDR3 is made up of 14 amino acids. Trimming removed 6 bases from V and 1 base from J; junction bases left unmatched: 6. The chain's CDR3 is CASIRGQPNTEAFF. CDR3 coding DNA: TGTGCCAGCATCAGGGGACAGCCGAACACTGAAGCTTTCTTT.

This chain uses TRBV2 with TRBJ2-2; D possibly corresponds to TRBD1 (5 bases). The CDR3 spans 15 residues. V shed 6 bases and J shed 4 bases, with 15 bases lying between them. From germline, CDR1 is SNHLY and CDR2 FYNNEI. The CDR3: CASRGGRVGTGELFF. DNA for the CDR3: TGTGCCAGCAGGGGCGGCAGGGTTGGCACCGGGGAGCTGTTTTTT.

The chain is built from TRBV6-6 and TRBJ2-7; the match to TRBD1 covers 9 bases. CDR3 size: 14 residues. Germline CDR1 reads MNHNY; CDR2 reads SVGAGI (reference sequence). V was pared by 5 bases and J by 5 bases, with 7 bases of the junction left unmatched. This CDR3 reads CASSPGTGYHEQYF. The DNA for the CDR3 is TGTGCCAGCAGTCCCGGGACAGGGTACCACGAGCAGTACTTC.

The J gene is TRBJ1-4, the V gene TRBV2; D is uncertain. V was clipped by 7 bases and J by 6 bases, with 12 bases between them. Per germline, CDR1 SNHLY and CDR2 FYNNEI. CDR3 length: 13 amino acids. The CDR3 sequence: CASITEADEKLFF. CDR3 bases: TGTGCCAGCATCACAGAGGCGGATGAAAAACTGTTTTTT.

The CDR3 is CASRKGQGNYGYTF. CDR3 coding DNA: TGTGCCAGCCGTAAGGGGCAGGGAAACTATGGCTACACCTTC. V usage is TRBV27 and J usage is TRBJ1-2, with D possibly matching TRBD1 (5 bases). The V end was cut by 8 bases, the J end by 2 bases, with 15 bases between. Germline V lookup: CDR1 MNHEY, CDR2 SMNVEV (reference sequence). The CDR3 sequence is 14 residues long.

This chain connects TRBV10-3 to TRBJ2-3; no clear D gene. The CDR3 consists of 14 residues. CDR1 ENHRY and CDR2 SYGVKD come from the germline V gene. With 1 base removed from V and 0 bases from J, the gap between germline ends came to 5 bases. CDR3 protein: CAISELDSTDTQYF. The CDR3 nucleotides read TGTGCCATCAGTGAGTTGGACAGCACAGATACGCAGTATTTT.

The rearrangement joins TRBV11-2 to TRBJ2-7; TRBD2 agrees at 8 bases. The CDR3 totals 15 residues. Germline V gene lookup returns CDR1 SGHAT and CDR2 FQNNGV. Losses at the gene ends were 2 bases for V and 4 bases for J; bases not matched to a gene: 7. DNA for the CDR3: TGTGCCAGCAGCTTAATAGGACCGGGGGGGTACGAGCAGTACTTC. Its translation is CASSLIGPGGYEQYF.

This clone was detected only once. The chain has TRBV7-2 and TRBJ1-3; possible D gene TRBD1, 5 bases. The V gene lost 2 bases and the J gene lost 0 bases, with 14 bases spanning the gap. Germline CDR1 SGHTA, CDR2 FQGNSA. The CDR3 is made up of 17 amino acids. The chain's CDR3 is CASSLKPTVLSGNTIYF. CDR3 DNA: TGTGCCAGCAGCTTAAAGCCGACAGTACTCTCTGGAAACACCATATATTTT.

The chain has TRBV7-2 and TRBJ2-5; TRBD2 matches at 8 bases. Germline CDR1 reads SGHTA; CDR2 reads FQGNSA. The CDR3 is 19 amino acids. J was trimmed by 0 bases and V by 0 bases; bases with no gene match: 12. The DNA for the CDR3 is TGTGCCAGCAGCTTAGCCGGGAGGGGATTCCTAGTAAACCAAGAGACCCAGTACTTC. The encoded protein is CASSLAGRGFLVNQETQYF.

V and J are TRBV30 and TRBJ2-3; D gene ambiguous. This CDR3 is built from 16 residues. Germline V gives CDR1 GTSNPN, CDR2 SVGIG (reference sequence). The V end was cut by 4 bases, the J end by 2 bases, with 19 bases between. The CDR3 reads CAWIPGWAPHTDTQYF. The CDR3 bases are TGTGCCTGGATCCCCGGCTGGGCCCCACACACAGATACGCAGTATTTT.

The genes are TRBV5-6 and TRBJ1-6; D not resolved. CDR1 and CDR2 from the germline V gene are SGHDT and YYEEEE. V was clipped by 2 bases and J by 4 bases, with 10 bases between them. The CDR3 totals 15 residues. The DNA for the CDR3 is TGTGCCAGCAGCTTCCTGATGGGTTATAATTCACCCCTCCACTTT. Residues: CASSFLMGYNSPLHF. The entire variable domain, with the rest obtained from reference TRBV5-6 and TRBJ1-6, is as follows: DAGVTQSPTHLIKTRGQQVTLRCSPKSGHDTVSWYQQALGQGPQFIFQYYEEEERQRGNFPDRFSGHQFPNYSSELNVNALLLGDSALYLCASSFLMGYNSPLHFGNGTRLTVT.

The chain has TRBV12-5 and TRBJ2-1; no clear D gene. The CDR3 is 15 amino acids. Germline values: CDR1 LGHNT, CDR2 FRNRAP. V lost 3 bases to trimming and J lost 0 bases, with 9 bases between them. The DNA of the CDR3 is TGTGCTAGTGGTTTCGGCGCGAGCTCCTACAATGAGCAGTTCTTC. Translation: CASGFGASSYNEQFF.

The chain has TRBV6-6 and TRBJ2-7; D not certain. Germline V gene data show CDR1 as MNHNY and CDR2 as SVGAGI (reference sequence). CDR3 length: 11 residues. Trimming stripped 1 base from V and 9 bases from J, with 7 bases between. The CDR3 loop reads CASSYFPGQYF. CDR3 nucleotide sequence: TGTGCCAGCAGTTACTTCCCGGGGCAGTACTTC.

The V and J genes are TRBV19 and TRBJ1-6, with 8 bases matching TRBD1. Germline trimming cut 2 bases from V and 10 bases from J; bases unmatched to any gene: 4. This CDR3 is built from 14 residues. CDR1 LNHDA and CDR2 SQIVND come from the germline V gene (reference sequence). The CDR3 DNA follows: TGTGCCAGTAGTATAACAGGGGGAAACTCACCCCTCCACTTT. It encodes CASSITGGNSPLHF.

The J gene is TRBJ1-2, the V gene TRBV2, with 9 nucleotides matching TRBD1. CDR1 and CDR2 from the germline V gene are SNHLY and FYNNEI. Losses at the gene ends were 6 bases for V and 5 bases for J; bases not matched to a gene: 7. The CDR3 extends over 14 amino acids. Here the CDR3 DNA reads TGTGCCAGCAGGAGGGACAGGGTCCAATATGGCTACACCTTC. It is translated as CASRRDRVQYGYTF.

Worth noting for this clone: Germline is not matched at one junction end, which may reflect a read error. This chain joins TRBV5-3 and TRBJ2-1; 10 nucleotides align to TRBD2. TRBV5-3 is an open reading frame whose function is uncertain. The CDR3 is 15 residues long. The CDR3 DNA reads TGTGCCAGCAGCTGGTTCGGGCTAGCGGGAGTTGAGCAGTTCTTC. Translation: CASSWFGLAGVEQFF.

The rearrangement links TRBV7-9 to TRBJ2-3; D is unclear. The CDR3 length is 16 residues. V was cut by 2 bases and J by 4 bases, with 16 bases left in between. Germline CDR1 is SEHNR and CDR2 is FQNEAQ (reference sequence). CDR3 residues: CASSLWASSLADTQYF. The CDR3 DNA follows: TGTGCCAGCAGCTTATGGGCTAGTTCGTTAGCAGATACGCAGTATTTT.